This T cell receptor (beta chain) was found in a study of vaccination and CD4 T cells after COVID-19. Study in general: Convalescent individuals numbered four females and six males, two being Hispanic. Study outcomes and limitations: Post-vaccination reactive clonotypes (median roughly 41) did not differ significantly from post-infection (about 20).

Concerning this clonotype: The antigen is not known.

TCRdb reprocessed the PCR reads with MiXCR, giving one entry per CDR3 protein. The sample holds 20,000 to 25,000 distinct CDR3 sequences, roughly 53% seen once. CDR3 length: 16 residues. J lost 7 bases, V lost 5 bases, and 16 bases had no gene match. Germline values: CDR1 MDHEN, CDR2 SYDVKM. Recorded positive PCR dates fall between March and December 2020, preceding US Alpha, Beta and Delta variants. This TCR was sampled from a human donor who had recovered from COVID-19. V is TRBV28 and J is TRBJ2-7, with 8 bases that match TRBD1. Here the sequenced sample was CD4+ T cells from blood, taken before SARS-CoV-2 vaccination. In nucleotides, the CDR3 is TGTGCCAGCAGTCCCCACCCCTGGACAGGGTCGGATGAGCAGTACTTC. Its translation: CASSPHPWTGSDEQYF.